Listed below are T cell receptor beta chains from one sample, sequenced in a study of OX40 agonist ivuxolimab in advanced cancers. Only in-frame clones appear in the TCRdb table, and some are missing; sequencing was by immunoSEQ multiplex PCR. In the table there are tens of thousands of clones, about 85% of which are singletons. Specimen: CD4+ or CD8+ T cells sorted from blood, collected in a trial of the OX40 agonist ivuxolimab. The origin of the receptors is an adult with an advanced solid tumor such as melanoma, head and neck, liver or kidney cancer. Both conserved end residues are part of each CDR3. The D gene is left open where the match is weak. A row's size may be missing; if present it is once, few, many or a size class.

cdr3_nt: TGTGCCAGCAGTTACTCGGCGGGGACTGAAGCTTTCTTT
cdr3_aa: CASSYSAGTEAFF
clone_size: once
j_call: TRBJ1-1
d_call: -
v_call: TRBV6-5
cdr3_length: 13

cdr3_nt: TGTGCCATACAAGGGACAGGGGGTGAAGCTTTCTTT
cdr3_aa: CAIQGTGGEAFF
clone_size: -
j_call: TRBJ1-1
d_call: TRBD1
v_call: TRBV10-3
cdr3_length: 12

cdr3_nt: TGTGCCAGCAGTACGGCTAGCGGACTGCAAGAGACCCAGTACTTC
cdr3_aa: CASSTASGLQETQYF
clone_size: -
j_call: TRBJ2-5
d_call: TRBD2
v_call: TRBV6-1
cdr3_length: 15

cdr3_nt: TGTGCCAGCAGCTTGGAGATCCACCGTCAAGAGACCCAGTACTTC
cdr3_aa: CASSLEIHRQETQYF
clone_size: -
j_call: TRBJ2-5
d_call: -
v_call: TRBV5-4
cdr3_length: 15

cdr3_nt: TGTGCCAGCAGTGACTCGAGCGGGGTGGGCACCGGGGAGCTGTTTTTT
cdr3_aa: CASSDSSGVGTGELFF
clone_size: -
j_call: TRBJ2-2
d_call: TRBD2
v_call: TRBV6-4
cdr3_length: 16

cdr3_nt: TGTGCCAGCAGCCGGACAGGGGGCTGGAATGAGCAGTTCTTC
cdr3_aa: CASSRTGGWNEQFF
clone_size: -
j_call: TRBJ2-1
d_call: TRBD1
v_call: TRBV27
cdr3_length: 14

cdr3_nt: TGTGCCAGCATCGGAACAGGGGGTCTTTCCTACGAGCAGTACTTC
cdr3_aa: CASIGTGGLSYEQYF
clone_size: -
j_call: TRBJ2-7
d_call: TRBD1
v_call: TRBV28
cdr3_length: 15

cdr3_nt: TGCAGCGTAACAGACACGTCCTATGGCTACACCTTC
cdr3_aa: CSVTDTSYGYTF
clone_size: -
j_call: TRBJ1-2
d_call: -
v_call: TRBV29-1
cdr3_length: 12

cdr3_nt: TGCGCCAGCAGCGGGGGCACTAGCGGGAGAGTCGCGGAGACCCAGTACTTC
cdr3_aa: CASSGGTSGRVAETQYF
clone_size: -
j_call: TRBJ2-5
d_call: TRBD2
v_call: TRBV5-1
cdr3_length: 17

cdr3_nt: TGTGCCAGCAGCTGGACTAGCGGGGGGAACTCCTACGAGCAGTACTTC
cdr3_aa: CASSWTSGGNSYEQYF
clone_size: -
j_call: TRBJ2-7
d_call: TRBD2
v_call: TRBV7-8
cdr3_length: 16

cdr3_nt: TGTGCCAGCAGCTTGGTTCACCAAGAGACCCAGTACTTC
cdr3_aa: CASSLVHQETQYF
clone_size: -
j_call: TRBJ2-5
d_call: -
v_call: TRBV5-6
cdr3_length: 13

cdr3_nt: TGTGCCAGCTCCTTACTTAAATTT
cdr3_aa: CASSLLKF
clone_size: few
j_call: TRBJ1-3
d_call: -
v_call: TRBV9
cdr3_length: 8

cdr3_nt: TGTGCCAGCAGCCAGACAGGCTGGGTGTACGAGCAGTACTTC
cdr3_aa: CASSQTGWVYEQYF
clone_size: -
j_call: TRBJ2-7
d_call: -
v_call: TRBV11-3
cdr3_length: 14